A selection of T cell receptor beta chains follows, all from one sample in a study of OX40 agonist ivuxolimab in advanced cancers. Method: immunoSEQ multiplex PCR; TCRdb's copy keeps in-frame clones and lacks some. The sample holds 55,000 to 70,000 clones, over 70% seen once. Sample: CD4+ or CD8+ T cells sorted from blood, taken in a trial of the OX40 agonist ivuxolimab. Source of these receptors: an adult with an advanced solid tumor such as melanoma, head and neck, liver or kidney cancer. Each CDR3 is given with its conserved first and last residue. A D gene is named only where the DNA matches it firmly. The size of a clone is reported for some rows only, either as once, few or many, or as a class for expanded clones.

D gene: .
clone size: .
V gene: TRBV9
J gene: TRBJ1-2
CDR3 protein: CASSDASGYGGYTF
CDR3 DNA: TGTGCCAGCAGCGATGCCTCAGGGTACGGGGGCTACACCTTC

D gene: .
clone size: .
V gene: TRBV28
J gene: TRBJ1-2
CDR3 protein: CASSLTQERNGYTF
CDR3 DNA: TGTGCCAGCAGTCTCACACAGGAAAGGAATGGCTACACCTTC

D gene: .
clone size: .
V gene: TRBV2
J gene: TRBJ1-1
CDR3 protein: CASRGAREAFF
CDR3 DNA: TGTGCCAGCAGGGGGGCGAGGGAGGCTTTCTTT

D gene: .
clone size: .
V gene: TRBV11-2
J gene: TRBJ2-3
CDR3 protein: CASSLIEGGQTQYF
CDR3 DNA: TGTGCCAGCAGCTTAATCGAGGGTGGACAGACGCAGTATTTT

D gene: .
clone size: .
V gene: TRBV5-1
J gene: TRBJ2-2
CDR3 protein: CASVKAANTGELFF
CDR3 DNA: TGCGCCTCGGTGAAGGCGGCAAACACCGGGGAGCTGTTTTTT

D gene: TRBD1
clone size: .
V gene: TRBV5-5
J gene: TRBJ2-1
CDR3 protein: CASSSAPPGQVTNEQFF
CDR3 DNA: TGTGCCAGCAGCTCCGCCCCACCGGGACAGGTTACAAATGAGCAGTTCTTC

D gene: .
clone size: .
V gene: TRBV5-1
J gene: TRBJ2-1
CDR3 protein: CASTPGGLDNEQFF
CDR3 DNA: TGCGCCAGCACACCCGGGGGGCTTGACAATGAGCAGTTCTTC

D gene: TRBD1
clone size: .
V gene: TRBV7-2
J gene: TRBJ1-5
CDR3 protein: CASSLEGTGRLNQPQHF
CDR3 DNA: TGTGCCAGCAGCTTAGAAGGGACAGGGAGATTAAATCAGCCCCAGCATTTT

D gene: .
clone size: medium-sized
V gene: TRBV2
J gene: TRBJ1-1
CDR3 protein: CASSPGHLGAFF
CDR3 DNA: TGTGCCAGCAGCCCAGGACATCTAGGGGCTTTCTTT

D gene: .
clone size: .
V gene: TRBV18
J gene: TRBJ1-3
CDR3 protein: CASSPLVTQPGNTIYF
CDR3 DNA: TGTGCCAGCTCACCACTCGTTACCCAGCCTGGAAACACCATATATTTT

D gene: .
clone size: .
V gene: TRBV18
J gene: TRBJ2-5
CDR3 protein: CASSPSPTREQYF
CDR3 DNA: TGTGCCAGCTCACCCTCGCCGACTCGGGAGCAGTACTTC

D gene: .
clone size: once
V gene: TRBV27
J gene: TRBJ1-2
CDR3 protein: CASSLRGVGYTF
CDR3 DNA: TGTGCCAGCAGTTTGAGGGGGGTCGGCTACACCTTC

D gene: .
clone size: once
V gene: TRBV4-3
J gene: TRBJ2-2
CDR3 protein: CASSQEQDRDSQTGELFF
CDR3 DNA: TGCGCCAGCAGCCAAGAACAAGACCGGGACTCCCAAACCGGGGAGCTGTTTTTT

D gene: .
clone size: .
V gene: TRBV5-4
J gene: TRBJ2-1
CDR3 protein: CASSLEFLYREQFF
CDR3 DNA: TGTGCCAGCAGCTTGGAATTCCTATACCGTGAGCAGTTCTTC

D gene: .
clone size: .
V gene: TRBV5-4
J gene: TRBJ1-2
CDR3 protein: CASRRDSVIDYTF
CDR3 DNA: TGTGCCAGCAGACGAGACAGCGTCATAGACTACACCTTC

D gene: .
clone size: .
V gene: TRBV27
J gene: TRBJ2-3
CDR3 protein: CASRKVSLSDLYTQYF
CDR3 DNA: TGTGCCAGCAGGAAAGTGAGCCTAAGCGATTTGTATACGCAGTATTTT

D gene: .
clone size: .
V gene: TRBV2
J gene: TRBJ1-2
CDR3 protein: CASSGDSYGYTF
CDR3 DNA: TGTGCCAGCAGTGGGGACTCCTATGGCTACACCTTC

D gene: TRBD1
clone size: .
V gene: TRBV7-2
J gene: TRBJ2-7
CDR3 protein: CASSPRTGVYEQYF
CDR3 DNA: TGTGCCAGCAGCCCCCGGACAGGGGTCTACGAGCAGTACTTC

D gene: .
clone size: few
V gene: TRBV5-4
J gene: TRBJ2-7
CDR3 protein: CASSPRDGNYEQYF
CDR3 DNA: TGTGCCAGCAGTCCCCGGGACGGGAACTACGAGCAGTACTTC

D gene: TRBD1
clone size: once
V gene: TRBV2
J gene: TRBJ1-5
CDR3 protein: CASSKDRDQPQHF
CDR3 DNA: TGTGCCAGCAGTAAGGACAGGGATCAGCCCCAGCATTTT

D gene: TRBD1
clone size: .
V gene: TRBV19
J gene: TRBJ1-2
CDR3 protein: CASNSRRTGGVGYTF
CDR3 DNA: TGTGCCAGTAACAGTCGACGGACAGGGGGCGTCGGCTACACCTTC

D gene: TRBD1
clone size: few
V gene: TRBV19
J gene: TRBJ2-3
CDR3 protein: CASSPADRARGDTQYF
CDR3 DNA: TGTGCCAGTAGTCCGGCGGACAGGGCAAGAGGAGATACGCAGTATTTT

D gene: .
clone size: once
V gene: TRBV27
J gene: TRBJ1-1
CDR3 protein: CASSPPGQMNTEAFF
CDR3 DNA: TGTGCCAGCAGTCCCCCGGGACAAATGAACACTGAAGCTTTCTTT

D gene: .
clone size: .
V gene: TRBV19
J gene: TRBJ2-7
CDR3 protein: CASSMMEGAPYEQYF
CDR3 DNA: TGTGCCAGTAGTATGATGGAAGGGGCCCCCTACGAGCAGTACTTC

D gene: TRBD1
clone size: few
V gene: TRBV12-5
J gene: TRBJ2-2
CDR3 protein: CASGRGQGWAGELFF
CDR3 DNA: TGTGCTAGTGGCCGGGGACAGGGTTGGGCCGGGGAGCTGTTTTTT

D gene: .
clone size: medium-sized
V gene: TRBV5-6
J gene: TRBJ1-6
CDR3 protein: CASSRDRGGYNSPLHF
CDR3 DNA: TGTGCCAGCAGCCGAGACAGAGGGGGGTACAATTCACCCCTCCACTTT

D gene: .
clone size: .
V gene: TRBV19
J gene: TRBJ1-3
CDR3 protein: CASSILLANSGNTIYF
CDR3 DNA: TGTGCCAGTAGTATTTTACTGGCTAACTCTGGAAACACCATATATTTT

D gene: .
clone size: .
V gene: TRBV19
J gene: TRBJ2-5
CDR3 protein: CASVGTGETQYF
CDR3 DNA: TGCGCCAGCGTTGGTACTGGGGAGACCCAGTACTTC

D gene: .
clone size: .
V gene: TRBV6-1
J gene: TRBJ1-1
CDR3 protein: CASSEGGTEAFF
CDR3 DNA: TGTGCCAGCAGTGAAGGGGGGACTGAAGCTTTCTTT

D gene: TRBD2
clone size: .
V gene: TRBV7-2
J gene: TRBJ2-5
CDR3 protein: CASSSGLAGGWKETQYF
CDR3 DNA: TGTGCCAGCAGCTCCGGACTAGCGGGGGGGTGGAAAGAGACCCAGTACTTC

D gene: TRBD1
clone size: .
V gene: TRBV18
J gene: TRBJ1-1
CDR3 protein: CASSPGQDTEAFF
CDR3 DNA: TGTGCCAGCTCACCTGGACAGGACACTGAAGCTTTCTTT

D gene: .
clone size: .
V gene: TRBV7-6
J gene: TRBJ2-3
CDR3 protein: CASSLSTNTDTQYF
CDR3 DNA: TGTGCCAGCAGCTTATCGACTAACACAGATACGCAGTATTTT

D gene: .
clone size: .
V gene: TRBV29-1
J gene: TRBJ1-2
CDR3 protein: CSVDRTGYGYTF
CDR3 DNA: TGCAGCGTTGACCGAACAGGGTACGGCTACACCTTC

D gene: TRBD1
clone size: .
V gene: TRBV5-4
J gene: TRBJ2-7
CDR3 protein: CASNMGQGMGDEQYF
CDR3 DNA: TGTGCCAGCAACATGGGACAGGGAATGGGAGACGAGCAGTACTTC

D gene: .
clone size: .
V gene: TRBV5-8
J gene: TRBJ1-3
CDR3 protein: CASSRWTGNTIYF
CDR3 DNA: TGTGCCAGCAGCAGATGGACTGGAAACACCATATATTTT

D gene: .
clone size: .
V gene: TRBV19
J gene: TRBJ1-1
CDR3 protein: CASSEQKNTEAFF
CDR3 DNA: TGTGCCAGTAGCGAGCAGAAGAACACTGAAGCTTTCTTT

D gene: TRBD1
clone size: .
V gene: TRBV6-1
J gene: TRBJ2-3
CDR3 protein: CASSEATGQGTDTQYF
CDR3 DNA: TGTGCCAGCAGTGAAGCTACGGGACAGGGAACAGATACGCAGTATTTT

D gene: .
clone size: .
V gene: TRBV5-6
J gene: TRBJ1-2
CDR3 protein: CASSLGDVGYTF
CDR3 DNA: TGTGCCAGCAGCTTGGGGGACGTGGGCTACACCTTC

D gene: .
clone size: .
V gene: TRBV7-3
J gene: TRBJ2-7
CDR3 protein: CASSSQEGYEQYF
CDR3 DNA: TGTGCCAGCAGTTCTCAGGAAGGTTACGAGCAGTACTTC

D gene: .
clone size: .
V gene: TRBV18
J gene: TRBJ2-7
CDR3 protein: CASSSSSYEQYF
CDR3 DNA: TGTGCCAGCTCATCTAGCTCCTACGAGCAGTACTTC

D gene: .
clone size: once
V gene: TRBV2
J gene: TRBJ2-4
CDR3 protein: CASSENQGGRYF
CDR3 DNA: TGTGCCAGCAGTGAAAACCAGGGGGGGCGATACTTC

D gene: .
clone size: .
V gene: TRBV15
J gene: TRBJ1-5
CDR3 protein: CASSYSNQPQHF
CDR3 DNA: TGTGCCAGCTCATATAGCAATCAGCCCCAGCATTTT

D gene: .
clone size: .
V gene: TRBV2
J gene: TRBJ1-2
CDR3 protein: CASQWDKYGYTF
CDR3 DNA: TGTGCCAGCCAATGGGACAAATATGGCTACACCTTC

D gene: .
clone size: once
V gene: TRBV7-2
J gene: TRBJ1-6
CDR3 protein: CASSLGGSNSPLHF
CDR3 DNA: TGTGCCAGCAGCTTAGGAGGGAGTAATTCACCCCTCCACTTT

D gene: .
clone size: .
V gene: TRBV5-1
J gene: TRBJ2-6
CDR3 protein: CASSLISSGANVLTF
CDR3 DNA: TGCGCCAGCAGCTTGATAAGCTCTGGGGCCAACGTCCTGACTTTC

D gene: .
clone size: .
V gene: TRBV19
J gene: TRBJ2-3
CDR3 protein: CASSMKGTQYF
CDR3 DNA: TGTGCCAGTAGTATGAAGGGGACGCAGTATTTT

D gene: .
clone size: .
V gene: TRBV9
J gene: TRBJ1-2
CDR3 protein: CASSVASGYGYTF
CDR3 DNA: TGTGCCAGCAGCGTAGCTTCAGGGTATGGCTACACCTTC

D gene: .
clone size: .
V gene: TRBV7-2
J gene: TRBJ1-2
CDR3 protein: CASSLLGSRDYGYTF
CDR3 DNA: TGTGCCAGCAGCTTACTGGGAAGCAGGGACTATGGCTACACCTTC

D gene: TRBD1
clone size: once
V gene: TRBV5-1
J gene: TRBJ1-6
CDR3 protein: CASSLAAGGNSPLHF
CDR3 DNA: TGCGCCAGCAGCTTGGCCGCAGGGGGTAATTCACCCCTCCACTTT

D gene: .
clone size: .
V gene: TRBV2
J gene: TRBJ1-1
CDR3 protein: CASSADRYTEAFF
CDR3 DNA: TGTGCCAGCAGCGCCGACAGGTACACTGAAGCTTTCTTT

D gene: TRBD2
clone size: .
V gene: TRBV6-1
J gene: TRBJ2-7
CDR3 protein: CASSELGGVSSYEQYF
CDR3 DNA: TGTGCCAGCAGTGAACTCGGGGGGGTAAGCTCCTACGAGCAGTACTTC

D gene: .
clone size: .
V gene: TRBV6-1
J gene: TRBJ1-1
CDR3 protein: CASSERVGATNTEAFF
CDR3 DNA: TGTGCCAGCAGTGAACGGGTCGGGGCTACGAACACTGAAGCTTTCTTT

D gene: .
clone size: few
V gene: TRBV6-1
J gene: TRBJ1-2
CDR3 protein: CASNERGLGGYTF
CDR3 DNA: TGTGCCAGCAACGAACGGGGGTTGGGTGGCTACACCTTC